Listed below are T cell receptor beta chains from one sample, sequenced in a study of T cell changes during pregnancy in multiple sclerosis. Sequencing was performed with immunoSEQ multiplex PCR; in TCRdb, only in-frame clones are kept and a portion is missing. This table holds fewer than 100,000 clones, about 93% found once. This specimen was peripheral blood, taken after pregnancy. These receptors originate from a female donor in good health, enrolled as a control in a pregnancy study. Both conserved end residues are part of each CDR3. Each record gives: J gene, V gene, D gene, clone size, CDR3 DNA, CDR3 protein. A D gene is named only where the DNA matches it firmly. Rows may omit the clone size; those that give it use once, few, many or a size class.

J: TRBJ2-6; V: TRBV11-1; D: NA; size: NA; DNA: TGTGCCAGCAGCTTTGGCAGCTCTGGGGCCAACGTCCTGACTTTC; CDR3: CASSFGSSGANVLTF
J: TRBJ1-5; V: TRBV28; D: TRBD1; size: NA; DNA: TGTGCCAGCAGTCGCGGGACAGGGCCCAATCAGCCCCAGCATTTT; CDR3: CASSRGTGPNQPQHF
J: TRBJ2-3; V: TRBV9; D: TRBD2; size: NA; DNA: TGTGCCACCAGTAGCGGGGGGGCCGGCACAGATACGCAGTATTTT; CDR3: CATSSGGAGTDTQYF
J: TRBJ2-6; V: TRBV7-9; D: TRBD1; size: NA; DNA: TGTGCCAGCAGGCCGGACAGGAACTGGGCTGGGGCCAACGTCCTGACTTTC; CDR3: CASRPDRNWAGANVLTF
J: TRBJ2-4; V: TRBV27; D: NA; size: NA; DNA: TGTGCCAGCAGTTCTCCAGGCTGGGCAGGGTTAAACATTCAGTACTTC; CDR3: CASSSPGWAGLNIQYF
J: TRBJ2-2; V: TRBV28; D: TRBD2; size: NA; DNA: TGTGCCAGCCGACTAGCGGGAGTTTCTCCCGGGGAGCTGTTTTTT; CDR3: CASRLAGVSPGELFF
J: TRBJ2-1; V: TRBV9; D: NA; size: NA; DNA: TGTGCCAGCAGCCCGGGACTGGACGAGCAGTTCTTC; CDR3: CASSPGLDEQFF
J: TRBJ2-5; V: TRBV2; D: NA; size: NA; DNA: TGTGCCAGCAGAGAGAACCAAGAGACCCAGTACTTC; CDR3: CASRENQETQYF
J: TRBJ2-3; V: TRBV7-8; D: TRBD2; size: NA; DNA: TGTGCCAGCAGCCACCGACGGGGGGGGATGTGGGATACGCAGTATTTT; CDR3: CASSHRRGGMWDTQYF
J: TRBJ1-1; V: TRBV7-3; D: NA; size: many; DNA: TGTGCCAGCAGCCCGGGGGGCTCGAACACTGAAGCTTTCTTT; CDR3: CASSPGGSNTEAFF